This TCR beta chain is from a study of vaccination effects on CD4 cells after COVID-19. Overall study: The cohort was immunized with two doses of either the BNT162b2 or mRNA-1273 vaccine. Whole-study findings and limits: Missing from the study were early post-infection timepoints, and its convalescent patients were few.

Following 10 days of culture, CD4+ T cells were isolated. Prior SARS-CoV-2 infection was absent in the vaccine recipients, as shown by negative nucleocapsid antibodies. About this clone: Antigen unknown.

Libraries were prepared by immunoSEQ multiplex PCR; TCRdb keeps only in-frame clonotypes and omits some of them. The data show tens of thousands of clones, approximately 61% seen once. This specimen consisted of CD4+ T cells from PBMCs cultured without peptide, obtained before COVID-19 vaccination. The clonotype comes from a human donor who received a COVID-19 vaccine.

Here the CDR3 DNA reads TGTGCCAGCAGCCCCCAGACAGGGGGGGTGGGTACGCAGTATTTT. Encoded protein: CASSPQTGGVGTQYF. This chain connects TRBV6-5 to TRBJ2-3; 9 bases match TRBD1. CDR1 MNHEY and CDR2 SVGAGI come from the germline V gene. With V trimmed by 6 bases and J by 8 bases, 12 bases remained unmatched. The CDR3 sequence is 15 residues long.